The 32 T cell receptor beta chains below come from one sample, sequenced in a study of blood T cells in healthy people across ages. Together with a sample-barcoded 5' primer, a J-beta primer mix was included in a second PCR lasting about 7 to 12 cycles. TCRdb re-analysed the 5' RACE reads in MiXCR, keeping a single row per CDR3 protein. The data contain some 1.5 million distinct CDR3 sequences, over 25% of them singletons. Input material: blood. All receptors come from a woman younger than 45 in good health.

The rearrangement links TRBV7-8 to TRBJ1-1; D unresolved. V lost 2 bases and J 5 bases, leaving 18 bases between the germline ends. Germline V gene data show CDR1 as SGHVS and CDR2 as FQNEAQ. The CDR3 contains 16 residues. The CDR3 DNA sequence: TGTGCCAGCAGCTTATACGGAGCGGGGAGTGAGACTGAAGCTTTCTTT. Translated: CASSLYGAGSETEAFF.

The sample holds a few counts of this clonotype. V is TRBV29-1 and J is TRBJ2-5; tentative D call: TRBD1 (8 bases). The length of the CDR3 is 13 residues. In germline, CDR1 is SQVTM, CDR2 ANQGSEA. The V gene lost 3 bases and the J gene lost 11 bases, with 19 bases spanning the gap. The CDR3 here is CSVDPQGGNEQYF. The CDR3 DNA sequence: TGCAGCGTTGACCCACAGGGGGGGAATGAGCAGTACTTC. Combining the CDR3 with reference TRBV29-1 and TRBJ2-5 gives the whole variable domain SAVISQKPSRDICQRGTSLTIQCQVDSQVTMMFWYRQQPGQSLTLIATANQGSEATYESGFVIDKFPISRPNLTFSTLTVSNMSPEDSSIYLCSVDPQGGNEQYFGPGTRLLVL.

This clonotype was detected only once. This sequence may be a read error, since a much larger clone differs from it by one base. The chain couples TRBV5-1 to TRBJ2-5, with a possible D match to TRBD2 (6 bases). Germline lookup yields CDR1 SGHRS and CDR2 YFSETQ. This CDR3 has 15 residues. CDR3 nucleotides: TGCGCCGGCAGCTCGTCCGGGACTGGAGAAGAGACCCAGTACTTC. Its protein is CAGSSSGTGEETQYF.

The chain recombines TRBV5-1 with TRBJ2-7, with a tentative D call TRBD2 (6 bases). In germline, CDR1 is SGHRS, CDR2 YFSETQ. V was trimmed by 2 bases and J by 7 bases, leaving 19 bases between them. The CDR3 has 15 amino acids. The DNA of the CDR3 is TGCGCCAGCAGCTTAGGGACCAGCCACGGGAGTGAGCAGTACTTC. Translated, it gives CASSLGTSHGSEQYF.

This clonotype was observed a handful of times. The chain carries TRBV12-3 or TRBV12-4 and TRBJ2-7, with a possible D match to TRBD2 (5 bases). There are 15 residues in the CDR3. V was shortened by 2 bases and J by 2 bases, with 13 bases between the two germline ends. The chain's CDR3 is CASSLSRTFPYEQYF. The DNA for the CDR3 is TGTGCCAGCAGTTTATCCCGGACTTTCCCCTACGAGCAGTACTTC.

Remarks on this clonotype: Since a much larger clone is just one base distant, this may be a read error. V gene TRBV7-2 combines with J gene TRBJ2-5, with D possibly TRBD2 on 6 matching bases. The germline gives CDR1 SGHTA, CDR2 FQGNSA. The CDR3 sequence is 14 residues long. The CDR3 is CASSLAVPGETRYF. In nucleotides, the CDR3 is TGTGCCAGCAGCTTAGCTGTCCCGGGGGAGACCCGGTACTTC. Based on the CDR3 plus reference TRBV7-2 and TRBJ2-5, the full variable domain is GAGVSQSPSNKVTEKGKDVELRCDPISGHTALYWYRQSLGQGLEFLIYFQGNSAPDKSGLPSDRFSAERTGGSVSTLTIQRTQQEDSAVYLCASSLAVPGETRYFGPGTRLLVL.

Notes on this clonotype: A junction end diverges from the germline sequence, so it may reflect a read error. The gene calls are TRBV4-2 and TRBJ2-6; D may correspond to TRBD1 or TRBD2 (6 bases each). In germline, CDR1 is LGHNA, CDR2 YNFKEQ. There are 17 residues in the CDR3. The CDR3 region has the DNA TGTGCCAGCAGCCCGTCCTTTTGGGGGGCCGGGGCCGACGTCCTGACTTTC. Protein sequence: CASSPSFWGAGADVLTF.

V and J are TRBV7-9 and TRBJ1-5, with TRBD1 as a possible D gene (5 bases). The CDR3 consists of 15 residues. The germline gives CDR1 SEHNR, CDR2 FQNEAQ (reference sequence). Trimming stripped 4 bases from V and 4 bases from J, with 14 bases between. The CDR3 DNA is TGTGCCAGCAGCTCAAGCTTCCCAGGGAATCAGCCCCAGCATTTT. Protein: CASSSSFPGNQPQHF.

The V call is TRBV4-1, the J call TRBJ2-5; D gene ambiguous. CDR1 is MGHRA, CDR2 YSYEKL, per germline. Trimming shortened V by 5 bases and J by 11 bases, and 21 bases separated the two germline ends. This CDR3 has 14 residues. CDR3 in DNA: TGCGCCAGCAGCGTTCCGGGCCAGGCGCCTGAGCAGTACTTC. As protein: CASSVPGQAPEQYF.

This clonotype has only a few counts. V usage is TRBV10-2 and J usage is TRBJ2-5, with 8 bases lining up with TRBD1. Germline-derived CDR1 and CDR2 are WSHSY and SAAADI. This CDR3 comprises 16 residues. Trimming removed 7 bases from V and 3 bases from J; junction bases left unmatched: 13. The CDR3 nucleotides are TGCGCCAGCACCCACGGGAGCAGGGGGCGCGAAGAGACCCAGTACTTC. It specifies CASTHGSRGREETQYF.

Concerning this clonotype itself: A read error is likely, as this CDR3 ends without the conserved phenylalanine or tryptophan. V is TRBV5-1 and J is TRBJ2-5; 10 bases align to TRBD2. The CDR3 is 16 amino acids. Trimming at V came to 0 bases and at J to 4 bases, leaving 6 bases not matched to a gene. CDR1 and CDR2 from the germline V gene are SGHRS and YFSETQ. The CDR3 protein is CASSLDVAGGGETQYL. The CDR3 DNA sequence: TGCGCCAGCAGCTTGGATGTAGCGGGGGGTGGAGAGACCCAGTACTTG.

This clonotype was detected many times. This chain joins TRBV6-2 or TRBV6-3 and TRBJ2-1; unclear D gene. CDR3 length: 14 amino acids. V was trimmed by 5 bases and J by 0 bases, leaving 8 bases between them. CDR1 and CDR2 (germline): MNHEY, SVGEGT. The CDR3 coding sequence is TGTGCCAGCAGTCCGATAAGCTCCTACAATGAGCAGTTCTTC. Its protein is CASSPISSYNEQFF.

In its sample, this clonotype was seen many times. The CDR3: CASSATSGPSQNEQFF. The CDR3 coding sequence is TGCGCCAGCAGCGCGACTAGCGGCCCATCGCAAAATGAGCAGTTCTTC. The chain has TRBV5-1 and TRBJ2-1; 9 bases line up with TRBD2. The CDR3 covers 16 residues. CDR1 and CDR2 from the germline V gene are SGHRS and YFSETQ. Unmatched junction bases numbered 12, after V lost 4 bases and J lost 7 bases.

The chain uses TRBV20-1 and TRBJ2-1, with TRBD1 matching over 7 bases. The CDR3 is made up of 15 amino acids. Trimming took 5 bases from V and 3 from J; bases not matched to a gene: 10. Per germline, CDR1 DFQATT and CDR2 SNEGSKA (reference sequence). CDR3 bases: TGCAGTGCTCGACAGGGCTCCCACGACTACAATGAGCAGTTCTTC. Protein product: CSARQGSHDYNEQFF.

This clonotype was seen at least ten times. The V call is TRBV29-1, the J call TRBJ2-5; D possibly corresponds to TRBD2 (6 bases). V was clipped by 1 base and J by 4 bases, with 10 bases between them. CDR3 length equals 13 residues. Per the germline V gene, CDR1 is SQVTM and CDR2 is ANQGSEA. CDR3 DNA: TGCAGCGTTGAAGGCGCGGGAAGAGAGACCCAGTACTTC. This translates into CSVEGAGRETQYF.

The chain carries TRBV6-5 and TRBJ2-7; D is ambiguous. Trimming stripped 6 bases from V and 6 bases from J, with 15 bases between. The CDR3 runs 13 residues. Germline CDR1 reads MNHEY; CDR2 reads SVGAGI. CDR3 residues: CASRRQALSEQYF. In DNA, the CDR3 is TGTGCCAGCAGGCGGCAGGCGCTAAGCGAGCAGTACTTC.

The rearrangement uses TRBV5-1 and TRBJ2-1; TRBD1 matches at 7 bases. Germline lookup yields CDR1 SGHRS and CDR2 YFSETQ. Unmatched junction bases numbered 1, after V lost 0 bases and J lost 7 bases. There are 13 residues in the CDR3. The CDR3 sequence is CASSLATGNEQFF. In DNA form, the CDR3 reads TGCGCCAGCAGCTTGGCGACAGGGAATGAGCAGTTCTTC.

This sequence joins TRBV25-1 and TRBJ2-1, with 10 bases identical to TRBD2. Germline lookup yields CDR1 MGHDK and CDR2 SYGVNS. V shed 3 bases, J shed 1 base, and the junction held 3 bases outside the gene matches. CDR3 length: 16 amino acids. The CDR3 DNA reads TGTGCCAGCAGTGAGACTAGCGGGCTTTCCTACAATGAGCAGTTCTTC. Translation: CASSETSGLSYNEQFF. The whole variable domain, remainder taken from reference TRBV25-1 and TRBJ2-1, is EADIYQTPRYLVIGTGKKITLECSQTMGHDKMYWYQQDPGMELHLIHYSYGVNSTEKGDLSSESTVSRIRTEHFPLTLESARPSHTSQYLCASSETSGLSYNEQFFGPGTRLTVL.

This chain connects TRBV10-3 to TRBJ1-1; tentatively, D is TRBD1 (5 bases). The V gene lost 6 bases and the J gene lost 6 bases, with 11 bases spanning the gap. Germline V gene lookup returns CDR1 ENHRY and CDR2 SYGVKD. The CDR3 totals 12 residues. The CDR3 loop is CAISPEGPEAFF. The CDR3 coding sequence is TGTGCCATCAGCCCTGAGGGGCCTGAAGCTTTCTTT.

This clonotype was counted many times. The CDR3 spells CSATRTGGNSPLHF. The DNA for the CDR3 is TGCAGTGCTACTCGGACAGGGGGCAATTCACCCCTCCACTTT. This sequence joins TRBV20-1 and TRBJ1-6, with 11 bases identical to TRBD1. CDR3 size: 14 residues. V lost 4 bases to trimming and J lost 7 bases; unmatched junction nucleotides: 3. Germline loops: CDR1 DFQATT, CDR2 SNEGSKA (reference sequence).

This clonotype showed up just a few times. The chain uses TRBV5-1 and TRBJ1-2; 8 bases align to TRBD1. The CDR3 has 14 amino acids. From germline, CDR1 is SGHRS and CDR2 YFSETQ. Trimming cost V 4 bases and J 7 bases; bases outside gene matches: 9. In nucleotides, the CDR3 is TGCGCCAGCAGCCCAGGGGGCGCTTCCTGTGGCTACACCTTC. This encodes CASSPGGASCGYTF.

This clonotype was counted ten times or more. The chain combines TRBV10-3 with TRBJ2-7; D is unclear. Looked up from germline, CDR1 is ENHRY and CDR2 is SYGVKD. V lost 2 bases and J 10 bases, leaving 12 bases between the germline ends. The CDR3 extends over 12 amino acids. The CDR3 reads CAISEASREQYF. The CDR3 nucleotides read TGTGCCATCAGTGAGGCCAGTAGGGAACAGTACTTC.

The rearrangement links TRBV24-1 to TRBJ2-3; 8 bases line up with TRBD2. Trimming took 6 bases from V and 3 from J; bases not matched to a gene: 4. Germline V gene lookup returns CDR1 KGHDR and CDR2 SFDVKD. The CDR3 is 14 amino acids. This CDR3 is CATSWSGRTDTQYF. The CDR3 bases are TGTGCCACCAGTTGGAGCGGGAGAACAGATACGCAGTATTTT.

The chain uses TRBV19 and TRBJ2-4; no clear D gene. The DNA end favors TRBJ2-7, so the J call may be wrong. Germline CDR1 LNHDA, CDR2 SQIVND (reference sequence). The CDR3 length is 15 residues. The CDR3 reads CASSIGASPSYEQYF. Here the CDR3 DNA reads TGTGCCAGTAGTATCGGAGCATCCCCCTCCTACGAGCAGTACTTC.

This clonotype was picked up a small number of times. This chain links TRBV3-1 with TRBJ1-1, with TRBD1 as a possible D gene (6 bases). Trimming took 4 bases from V and 11 from J, leaving 20 bases between them. The CDR3 spans 14 residues. Germline CDR1 LGHDT, CDR2 YNNKEL (reference sequence). The CDR3 nucleotides are TGTGCCAGCAGCCTCGGGACCGGGGGCGGTCGCGCTTTCTTT. Protein sequence: CASSLGTGGGRAFF.

A note on this clonotype: A junction end diverges from the germline sequence, so it may reflect a read error. The rearrangement uses TRBV5-1 and TRBJ1-1, with 8 bases matching TRBD1. CDR1 is SGHRS and CDR2 is YFSETQ in the germline V gene. The CDR3 contains 14 residues. The CDR3 bases are TGTGCCAGCAGCTCAGGGGGCGAGAACACTGAAGCTTTCTTT. Its translation: CASSSGGENTEAFF. The full variable domain, rest sourced from reference TRBV5-1 and TRBJ1-1, is KAGVTQTPRYLIKTRGQQVTLSCSPISGHRSVSWYQQTPGQGLQFLFEYFSETQRNKGNFPGRFSGRQFSNSRSEMNVSTLELGDSALYLCASSSGGENTEAFFGQGTRLTVV.

The rearrangement joins TRBV30 to TRBJ1-2, with D maybe TRBD1 (5 bases). Trimming cost V 3 bases and J 8 bases, with 16 bases left between them. The CDR3 covers 13 residues. CDR1 and CDR2 from the germline V gene are GTSNPN and SVGIG (reference sequence). The CDR3 sequence: CAWRFITGSGYTF. In DNA form, the CDR3 reads TGTGCCTGGAGATTTATTACAGGTAGCGGCTACACCTTC.

This clonotype was recorded at least ten times. This chain links TRBV7-8 with TRBJ2-7; 7 bases are shared with TRBD1. This CDR3 has 13 amino acids. V was pared by 4 bases and J by 9 bases, with 9 bases of the junction left unmatched. CDR1 is SGHVS and CDR2 is FQNEAQ in the germline V gene. CDR3 amino acids: CASSSRQGWAQYF. The DNA for the CDR3 is TGTGCCAGCAGCTCCCGACAGGGATGGGCGCAGTACTTC.

This clonotype has more than one count but fewer than ten. The V call is TRBV7-9, the J call TRBJ1-5; no clear D gene. V lost 5 bases, J lost 11 bases, and 16 bases lay in between. CDR1 and CDR2 from the germline V gene are SEHNR and FQNEAQ (reference sequence). This CDR3 spans 13 amino acids. Here the CDR3 DNA reads TGTGCCAGCAGCGATAGCGTGGCCCGGGCCCAGCATTTT. Translating gives CASSDSVARAQHF. Variable domain in full (rest from reference TRBV7-9 and TRBJ1-5): DTGVSQNPRHKITKRGQNVTFRCDPISEHNRLYWYRQTLGQGPEFLTYFQNEAQLEKSRLLSDRFSAERPKGSFSTLEIQRTEQGDSAMYLCASSDSVARAQHFGDGTRLSIL.

This clonotype showed up just a few times. The V and J genes are TRBV5-1 and TRBJ2-3; D may be TRBD1 (5 bases). CDR1 is SGHRS, CDR2 YFSETQ, per germline. With 6 bases removed from V and 0 bases from J, the gap between germline ends came to 14 bases. This CDR3 has 15 residues. Here the CDR3 reads CASTRQRRSTDTQYF. In DNA form, the CDR3 reads TGCGCCAGCACCCGACAGCGAAGAAGCACAGATACGCAGTATTTT. Variable domain in full (rest from reference TRBV5-1 and TRBJ2-3): KAGVTQTPRYLIKTRGQQVTLSCSPISGHRSVSWYQQTPGQGLQFLFEYFSETQRNKGNFPGRFSGRQFSNSRSEMNVSTLELGDSALYLCASTRQRRSTDTQYFGPGTRLTVL.

The V call is TRBV12-3 or TRBV12-4, the J call TRBJ2-1, with 11 bases identical to TRBD2. The V segment lost 2 bases and the J segment 10 bases; nucleotides outside the gene matches: 10. The CDR3 is 16 amino acids. Here the CDR3 reads CASSLNLASGRREQFF. CDR3 sequence (DNA): TGTGCCAGCAGTTTAAATTTAGCTAGCGGGAGGCGCGAGCAGTTCTTC.

The chain recombines TRBV29-1 with TRBJ2-2; D may match TRBD1 or TRBD2 (5 bases each). Germline V gene lookup returns CDR1 SQVTM and CDR2 ANQGSEA. V was trimmed by 6 bases and J by 2 bases, leaving 13 bases between them. This CDR3 has 14 residues. This CDR3 is CSVLRDPNTGELFF. The CDR3 DNA sequence: TGCAGCGTCCTAAGGGACCCCAACACCGGGGAGCTGTTTTTT.